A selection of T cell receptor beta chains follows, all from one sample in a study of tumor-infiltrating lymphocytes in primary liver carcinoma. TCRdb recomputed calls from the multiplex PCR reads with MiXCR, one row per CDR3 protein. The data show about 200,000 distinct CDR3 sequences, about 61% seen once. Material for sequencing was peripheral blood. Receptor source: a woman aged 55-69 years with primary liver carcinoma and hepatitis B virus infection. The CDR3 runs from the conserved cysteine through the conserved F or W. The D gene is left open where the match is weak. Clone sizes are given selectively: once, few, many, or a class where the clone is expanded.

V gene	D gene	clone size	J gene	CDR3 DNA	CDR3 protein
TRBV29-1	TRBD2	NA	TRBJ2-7	TGCGGCGTTGACCCACCTAGCGGGAGCCCGGGTGAGCAGTACTTC	CGVDPPSGSPGEQYF
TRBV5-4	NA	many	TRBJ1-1	TGTGCCAGCATGAATATGAACACTGAAGCTTTCTTT	CASMNMNTEAFF
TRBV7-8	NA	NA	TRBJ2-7	TGTGCCAGCAGCTTAGTACTAGAGGGGTACAACGAGCAGTACTTC	CASSLVLEGYNEQYF
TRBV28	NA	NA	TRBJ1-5	TGTGCCAGCATGGAGGGGGATCGGAGGGATAGCAATCAGCCCCAGCATTTT	CASMEGDRRDSNQPQHF
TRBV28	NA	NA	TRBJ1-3	TGTGCCAGCACCCCTTGGGGGAGGGGAAACACCATATATTTT	CASTPWGRGNTIYF
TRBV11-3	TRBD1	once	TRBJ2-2	TGTGCCAGCAGCCAGGGGGCTAGCAGGACCGGGAAGCTGTTTTTT	CASSQGASRTGKLFF
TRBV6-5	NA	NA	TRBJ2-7	TGTGCCAGTAGTGCGCCGGGACACGGGGATTACGAGCAGTACTTC	CASSAPGHGDYEQYF
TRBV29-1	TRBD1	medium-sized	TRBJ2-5	TGCAGCGTTGAGGCAGGGGGCGCGGAGACCCAGTACTTC	CSVEAGGAETQYF
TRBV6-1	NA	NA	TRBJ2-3	TGCGCCAGCAGTTCGTCTCTAGCGATCAGCACAGATACGCAGTATTTT	CASSSSLAISTDTQYF
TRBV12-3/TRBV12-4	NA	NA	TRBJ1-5	TGTGCCAGCACCCAAGAGGAAAATAGCAATCAACCCCAGCATTTT	CASTQEENSNQPQHF
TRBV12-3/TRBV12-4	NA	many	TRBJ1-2	TGTGCCAGCACCACAGGGTCCAACTATGGCTACACCTTC	CASTTGSNYGYTF
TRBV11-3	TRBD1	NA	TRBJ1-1	TGCGCCAGCAGCTTTAGGGGGCTTTCAAATGAAGCTTTCTTT	CASSFRGLSNEAFF
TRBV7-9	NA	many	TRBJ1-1	TGTGCCAGCAGCTTAGCGCGGTACAGAAACACTGAAGCTTTCTTT	CASSLARYRNTEAFF
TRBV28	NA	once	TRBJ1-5	TGTGTCAGCAGTCTCCAGGGTCCAGATACGCAGCATTTT	CVSSLQGPDTQHF
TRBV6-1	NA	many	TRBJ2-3	TGTGCCAGCAGGATGGACCCCACAGATACGCAGTATTTT	CASRMDPTDTQYF
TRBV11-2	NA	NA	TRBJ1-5	TGTGCCAGCAGCTTAGGGCGATATCAGCCCCAGCATTTT	CASSLGRYQPQHF